The 26 T cell receptor beta chains presented below share a single source sample, sequenced in a study of T cells in Graves' hyperthyroidism and ophthalmopathy. Amplified TCR beta CDR3 regions came from RNA transcripts. TCR CDR3 underwent first-round RT-PCR with the HTBI primer set. TCRdb processed the multiplex PCR reads anew with MiXCR; each CDR3 protein has one entry. Of around 450,000 distinct CDR3 sequences listed, 15% to 19% are singletons. Sequenced input: blood. Receptor source: a woman between 18 and 30 years old with Graves' hyperthyroidism.

This clonotype was counted at least ten times. In nucleotides, the CDR3 is TGTGCCAGCAGCTCGGGACTAGCAGATGTGGAGACCCAGTACTTC. Amino acids: CASSSGLADVETQYF. This sequence joins TRBV11-3 and TRBJ2-5; 9 nucleotides line up with TRBD2. Germline CDR1 is SGHNT and CDR2 is YENEEA. The V gene end was trimmed by 4 bases and the J gene end by 5 bases; junction bases not matched to a gene: 8. This CDR3 has 15 residues.

The sample holds many counts of this clonotype. The chain carries TRBV6-4 and TRBJ2-3, with 11 positions matching TRBD2. Losses at the gene ends were 5 bases for V and 4 bases for J; bases not matched to a gene: 5. CDR3 length: 15 amino acids. Germline CDR1 is MRHNA and CDR2 is SNTAGT. The CDR3 nucleotides are TGTGCCAGCAGTCCTCTAGCGGGGGGTGCAGATACGCAGTATTTT. It codes for CASSPLAGGADTQYF.

In its sample, this clonotype was seen many times. The chain uses TRBV12-5 and TRBJ1-3, with D uncertain. Germline CDR1 and CDR2: LGHNT and FRNRAP. V was pared by 2 bases and J by 0 bases, with 14 bases between. The CDR3 length is 17 residues. The CDR3 spells CASGLYEQSYSGNTIYF. Written as DNA, the CDR3 is TGTGCTAGTGGTTTGTACGAACAGAGTTACTCTGGAAACACCATATATTTT.

This clonotype was found many times. The chain joins TRBV7-6 to TRBJ1-3; maybe TRBD1 (5 bases). Trimming took 7 bases from V and 0 from J, leaving 25 bases between them. The CDR3 extends over 19 amino acids. Germline V gene data show CDR1 as SGHVS and CDR2 as FNYEAQ. Written as DNA, the CDR3 is TGTGCCAGCACCCCACTTAGGGGTCGGACGGCCTCCTCTGGAAACACCATATATTTT. Translated: CASTPLRGRTASSGNTIYF.

This clonotype was seen at least ten times. The chain couples TRBV28 to TRBJ1-6, with a possible D match to TRBD1 (5 bases). Germline CDR1 reads MDHEN; CDR2 reads SYDVKM. V was cut by 9 bases and J by 3 bases, with 15 bases left in between. This CDR3 has 15 amino acids. The CDR3 nucleotides are TGTGCCAGTCGGGGGGGGGGACGCTATAATTCACCCCTCCACTTT. Translating gives CASRGGGRYNSPLHF. Combining the CDR3 with reference TRBV28 and TRBJ1-6 gives the whole variable domain DVKVTQSSRYLVKRTGEKVFLECVQDMDHENMFWYRQDPGLGLRLIYFSYDVKMKEKGDIPEGYSVSREKKERFSLILESASTNQTSMYLCASRGGGRYNSPLHFGNGTRLTVT.

This clonotype appeared a few times. The chain couples TRBV30 to TRBJ1-1; no firm D call. The CDR3 has 13 amino acids. Germline loops: CDR1 GTSNPN, CDR2 SVGIG (reference sequence). Trimming stripped 1 base from V and 1 base from J, with 7 bases between. DNA of the CDR3: TGTGCCTGGAGTGGCCTCCGGAACACTGAAGCTTTCTTT. Translation: CAWSGLRNTEAFF.

This clonotype has a count of ten or more. The V gene is TRBV11-1, the J gene TRBJ1-2; D is possibly TRBD1 (6 bases). The V gene lost 1 base and the J gene lost 3 bases, with 18 bases spanning the gap. This CDR3 comprises 17 residues. CDR1 and CDR2 (germline): SGHAT, FQDESV (reference sequence). The CDR3 spells CASSLGAGGTFDYGYTF. DNA of the CDR3: TGTGCCAGCAGCTTAGGTGCCGGGGGCACCTTCGACTATGGCTACACCTTC.

As for this clonotype: Possible read error: a much larger clone is one base away. This rearrangement joins TRBV2 to TRBJ2-5; D may be TRBD1 or TRBD2 (6 bases each). The CDR3 has 15 residues. Germline CDR1 SNHLY, CDR2 FYNNEI. V was pared by 6 bases and J by 5 bases, with 19 bases between. The CDR3 DNA sequence: TGTGCCAGCAGGGCGGGACAAGGGGTTTTCGAGACCCAGTACTTC. It specifies CASRAGQGVFETQYF.

In regard to this clonotype: Just one base apart from a much larger clone, this may be a read error. The V call is TRBV11-3, the J call TRBJ2-7, with 8 bases that match TRBD1. The V gene end was trimmed by 1 base and the J gene end by 3 bases; junction bases not matched to a gene: 11. Looked up from germline, CDR1 is SGHNT and CDR2 is YENEEA. The CDR3 length is 17 residues. The CDR3 coding sequence is TGTGCCAGCAGCTTAGGAGGGACAGGTCCTAATCGCTACGAGCAGTACTTC. Its protein product is CASSLGGTGPNRYEQYF. Supplemented by reference TRBV11-3 and TRBJ2-7, the full variable domain reads EAGVVQSPRYKIIEKKQPVAFWCNPISGHNTLYWYLQNLGQGPELLIRYENEEAVDDSQLPKDRFSAERLKGVDSTLKIQPAELGDSAVYLCASSLGGTGPNRYEQYFGPGTRLTVT.

This clonotype has ten or more counts. V and J are TRBV9 and TRBJ2-3; 7 bases align to TRBD2. Germline V CDR1 and CDR2: SGDLS, YYNGEE. The CDR3 covers 15 residues. V trimming: 4 bases; J trimming: 3 bases; junction bases outside the gene matches: 8. The CDR3 reads CASSSRGEPTDTQYF. As DNA, the CDR3 is TGTGCCAGCAGCTCCCGGGGGGAACCAACAGATACGCAGTATTTT.

This clonotype has a count of ten or more. The J gene is TRBJ1-2, the V gene TRBV4-1; no clear D gene. The germline V and J ends were trimmed by 0 bases and 7 bases, with 9 bases remaining between them. This CDR3 comprises 13 residues. Germline loops: CDR1 MGHRA, CDR2 YSYEKL. In DNA form, the CDR3 reads TGCGCCAGCAGCCAAGATCGGGGAGGTGGCTACACCTTC. As protein: CASSQDRGGGYTF.

This clonotype showed up many times. The chain uses TRBV2 and TRBJ2-5; 9 bases line up with TRBD2. The trim removed 1 base at V and 6 bases at J, leaving 9 bases unmatched. The CDR3 consists of 16 residues. Germline values: CDR1 SNHLY, CDR2 FYNNEI. CDR3: CASSEGFSGRVKTQYF. CDR3 nucleotide sequence: TGTGCCAGCAGTGAAGGATTTAGCGGGAGAGTGAAGACCCAGTACTTC.

This clonotype showed up many times. V gene TRBV18 combines with J gene TRBJ2-4; D gene uncertain. The CDR3 covers 15 residues. Germline loops: CDR1 KGHSH, CDR2 LQKENI. V lost 2 bases and J 0 bases, leaving 8 bases between the germline ends. CDR3: CASSPRRLAKNIQYF. In DNA form, the CDR3 reads TGTGCCAGCTCACCAAGGAGACTAGCCAAAAACATTCAGTACTTC.

This clonotype came up many times. The gene calls are TRBV6-1 and TRBJ1-2; D not resolved. The CDR3 runs to 14 residues. The germline V and J ends were trimmed by 7 bases and 0 bases, with 12 bases remaining between them. Germline values: CDR1 MNHNS, CDR2 SASEGT. CDR3 residues: CASTQRRANYGYTF. CDR3 nucleotide sequence: TGTGCCAGCACCCAAAGGAGAGCTAACTATGGCTACACCTTC.

This clonotype was counted ten times or more. The chain uses TRBV7-9 and TRBJ1-2; possibly TRBD1 for D (5 bases). The CDR3 runs to 13 residues. The V end was cut by 5 bases, the J end by 8 bases, with 15 bases between. Germline values: CDR1 SEHNR, CDR2 FQNEAQ (reference sequence). The CDR3 here is CASSRDGLLGYTF. CDR3 nucleotides: TGTGCCAGCAGCCGGGACGGATTATTGGGCTACACCTTC.

This chain connects TRBV20-1 to TRBJ2-3, with D uncertain. V was cut by 0 bases and J by 6 bases, with 13 bases left in between. The germline gives CDR1 DFQATT, CDR2 SNEGSKA (reference sequence). The CDR3 is 14 amino acids. CDR3 residues: CSAREGNKRDTQYF. The CDR3 nucleotides are TGCAGTGCTAGAGAAGGGAACAAAAGGGATACGCAGTATTTT.

In regard to this clonotype: A much larger clone sits a single nucleotide away, making a read error possible. The rearrangement links TRBV11-2 to TRBJ2-2; maybe TRBD2 (5 bases). Germline V lookup: CDR1 SGHAT, CDR2 FQNNGV. The CDR3 is made up of 16 amino acids. CDR3 residues: CASSLYETTNTGEPFF. As DNA, the CDR3 is TGTGCCAGCAGCTTATACGAGACTACGAACACCGGGGAGCCGTTTTTT.

The chain carries TRBV6-5 and TRBJ2-4; TRBD1 is a possible D gene (6 bases). The CDR3 covers 16 residues. V lost 3 bases and J lost 5, with 17 bases in between. Germline loops: CDR1 MNHEY, CDR2 SVGAGI. This CDR3 reads CASSYPQGHPENIQYF. The CDR3 bases are TGTGCCAGCAGTTATCCCCAGGGACATCCGGAAAACATTCAGTACTTC.

The genes are TRBV7-9 and TRBJ1-4; a possible D gene is TRBD1 (5 bases). This CDR3 has 15 amino acids. V lost 5 bases, J lost 8 bases, and 18 bases lay in between. Germline CDR1 SEHNR, CDR2 FQNEAQ (reference sequence). The CDR3 DNA reads as TGTGCCAGCAGCCCCTCTGGGACGAGTGGCGAAAAACTGTTTTTT. Translation: CASSPSGTSGEKLFF.

This clonotype was counted ten times or more. The chain has TRBV27 and TRBJ2-7; weak D call: TRBD2 (7 bases). Germline assignment: CDR1 MNHEY and CDR2 SMNVEV (reference sequence). The CDR3 length is 15 residues. The germline V and J ends were trimmed by 8 bases and 2 bases, with 19 bases remaining between them. CDR3 nucleotides: TGTGCCAGCGCCCCCCGATCGGGGGGCACCTACGAGCAGTACTTC. This encodes CASAPRSGGTYEQYF.

In regard to this clonotype: It may be a read error: a sequence one base away is much more abundant. V usage is TRBV6-1 and J usage is TRBJ1-3; no definite D call. CDR1 MNHNS and CDR2 SASEGT come from the germline V gene. The CDR3 loop spans 15 amino acids. The CDR3 region is CATSKIYGVGNAIYF. CDR3 sequence (DNA): TGTGCCACCAGCAAGATTTACGGAGTCGGAAACGCCATATATTTT.

This clonotype was recorded many times. The J gene is TRBJ2-1, the V gene TRBV20-1; the D gene is possibly TRBD2 (6 bases). From germline, CDR1 is DFQATT and CDR2 SNEGSKA (reference sequence). There are 14 residues in the CDR3. V lost 0 bases and J 5 bases, leaving 11 bases between the germline ends. The CDR3 nucleotides read TGCAGTGCTAGAGATTGGGAGGACCACAATGAGCAGTTCTTC. It is translated as CSARDWEDHNEQFF.

This clonotype showed up many times. The chain links TRBV7-9 to TRBJ1-2, with 9 bases matching TRBD1. Germline V gene data show CDR1 as SEHNR and CDR2 as FQNEAQ (reference sequence). With V trimmed by 4 bases and J by 7 bases, 7 bases remained unmatched. The CDR3 contains 14 residues. CDR3 coding DNA: TGTGCCAGCAGCTCCGGACAGGGGAGGGTTGGCTACACCTTC. Protein product: CASSSGQGRVGYTF.

V usage is TRBV5-1 and J usage is TRBJ2-7; D unclear. Germline lookup yields CDR1 SGHRS and CDR2 YFSETQ. The ends were cut back, 4 bases at V and 5 bases at J, with 13 bases in the middle. The CDR3 is 13 amino acids. In nucleotides, the CDR3 is TGCGCCAGCAGCCGCGCGGTTTTGAACGAGCAGTACTTC. Translating gives CASSRAVLNEQYF.

This clonotype came up many times. CDR3 amino acids: CASSPLGGEQYF. CDR3 bases: TGTGCCAGCAGCCCCCTCGGGGGCGAGCAGTACTTC. The gene calls are TRBV3-1 and TRBJ2-7, with D possibly being TRBD2 (6 bases). The CDR3 covers 12 residues. V was clipped by 4 bases and J by 6 bases, with 10 bases between them. Germline CDR1 reads LGHDT; CDR2 reads YNNKEL (reference sequence).

This clonotype was counted ten times or more. The chain combines TRBV25-1 with TRBJ2-2; TRBD1 matches at 7 bases. The CDR3 covers 15 residues. The germline V gene encodes CDR1 MGHDK and CDR2 SYGVNS. J was trimmed by 3 bases and V by 4 bases; bases with no gene match: 5. The CDR3 coding sequence is TGTGCCAGCAGTGGGCCCGGGACAGACACCGGGGAGCTGTTTTTT. Translating it yields CASSGPGTDTGELFF.